Listed below are T cell receptor beta chains from one sample, sequenced in a study of pediatric ulcerative colitis. Sequencing used immunoSEQ multiplex PCR; TCRdb keeps in-frame clones, though not all of them. The sample contains about 16,000 clones, under 75% of which appear only once. Sequenced material: gut tissue. These receptor sequences come from a boy younger than 18 with moderate ulcerative colitis. Both conserved end residues are part of each CDR3. The D gene is left open where the match is weak. Clone size is shown for a subset of rows, as once, few, many or a class of expanded clone.

V gene: TRBV20-1; clone size: few; J gene: TRBJ1-1; D gene: NA; CDR3 protein: CSASRAQEAFF; CDR3 DNA: TGCAGTGCTTCTAGGGCCCAGGAAGCTTTCTTT
V gene: TRBV19; clone size: NA; J gene: TRBJ1-2; D gene: TRBD1; CDR3 protein: CASSTNRGRRGYTF; CDR3 DNA: TGTGCCAGTAGTACTAACAGGGGGCGGCGTGGCTACACCTTC
V gene: TRBV7-2; clone size: NA; J gene: TRBJ2-1; D gene: TRBD2; CDR3 protein: CASSLAQASGSDEQFF; CDR3 DNA: TGTGCCAGCAGCTTAGCGCAGGCTAGCGGCAGCGATGAGCAGTTCTTC
V gene: TRBV5-1; clone size: NA; J gene: TRBJ2-7; D gene: TRBD1; CDR3 protein: CASSSGQEVYEQYF; CDR3 DNA: TGCGCCAGCAGCTCCGGACAGGAGGTCTACGAGCAGTACTTC
V gene: TRBV4-2; clone size: NA; J gene: TRBJ1-5; D gene: NA; CDR3 protein: CASSQDGDGENQPQHF; CDR3 DNA: TGTGCCAGCAGCCAAGACGGGGACGGGGAAAATCAGCCCCAGCATTTT
V gene: TRBV6-1; clone size: NA; J gene: TRBJ2-7; D gene: NA; CDR3 protein: CASSEDRFYEQYF; CDR3 DNA: TGTGCCAGCAGTGAAGACAGATTCTACGAGCAGTACTTC
V gene: TRBV5-5; clone size: NA; J gene: TRBJ1-6; D gene: TRBD1; CDR3 protein: CASSWDRGSGYNSPLHF; CDR3 DNA: TGTGCCAGCAGCTGGGACAGGGGGAGCGGGTATAATTCACCCCTCCACTTT
V gene: TRBV4-1; clone size: NA; J gene: TRBJ2-7; D gene: NA; CDR3 protein: CASSQEYWRGQYF; CDR3 DNA: TGCGCCAGCAGCCAAGAGTACTGGCGCGGGCAGTACTTC
V gene: TRBV7-2; clone size: NA; J gene: TRBJ1-1; D gene: TRBD1; CDR3 protein: CASSLDRGRTEAFF; CDR3 DNA: TGTGCCAGCAGTCTGGACAGGGGGAGAACTGAAGCTTTCTTT
V gene: TRBV7-3; clone size: NA; J gene: TRBJ2-3; D gene: NA; CDR3 protein: CASSLKPGGDTQYF; CDR3 DNA: TGTGCCAGCAGCTTAAAGCCCGGGGGAGATACGCAGTATTTT
V gene: TRBV9; clone size: NA; J gene: TRBJ2-6; D gene: TRBD1; CDR3 protein: CASSGQGALGGANVLTF; CDR3 DNA: TGTGCCAGCAGCGGTCAGGGGGCACTGGGAGGGGCCAACGTCCTGACTTTC
V gene: TRBV20-1; clone size: NA; J gene: TRBJ1-1; D gene: NA; CDR3 protein: CSASSGGAFF; CDR3 DNA: TGCAGTGCTAGTTCCGGAGGGGCTTTCTTT
V gene: TRBV4-2; clone size: NA; J gene: TRBJ2-1; D gene: NA; CDR3 protein: CASSQDKARRSDNEQFF; CDR3 DNA: TGTGCCAGCAGCCAAGATAAGGCCAGGAGATCCGACAATGAGCAGTTCTTC
V gene: TRBV19; clone size: NA; J gene: TRBJ2-1; D gene: TRBD1; CDR3 protein: CASSSPGTGDNEQFF; CDR3 DNA: TGTGCCAGTAGTAGCCCGGGGACAGGGGACAATGAGCAGTTCTTC
V gene: TRBV7-2; clone size: NA; J gene: TRBJ2-5; D gene: NA; CDR3 protein: CASSLHVSARGSRETQYF; CDR3 DNA: TGTGCCAGCAGCTTACATGTTAGTGCGCGGGGATCCCGGGAGACCCAGTACTTC
V gene: TRBV29-1; clone size: few; J gene: TRBJ2-1; D gene: TRBD2; CDR3 protein: CSVGGTSGDNEQFF; CDR3 DNA: TGCAGCGTCGGTGGGACTAGCGGGGACAATGAGCAGTTCTTC
V gene: TRBV4-2; clone size: NA; J gene: TRBJ1-2; D gene: TRBD1; CDR3 protein: CASSQITGQGEYGYTF; CDR3 DNA: TGTGCCAGCAGCCAGATCACGGGACAGGGGGAATATGGCTACACCTTC
V gene: TRBV7-9; clone size: once; J gene: TRBJ1-4; D gene: NA; CDR3 protein: CASSFYGGTNEKLFF; CDR3 DNA: TGTGCCAGCAGCTTCTACGGGGGTACTAATGAAAAACTGTTTTTT
V gene: TRBV30; clone size: NA; J gene: TRBJ2-2; D gene: NA; CDR3 protein: CAWTHRGGANTGELFF; CDR3 DNA: TGTGCCTGGACCCATAGAGGGGGAGCGAACACCGGGGAGCTGTTTTTT
V gene: TRBV7-9; clone size: NA; J gene: TRBJ1-4; D gene: NA; CDR3 protein: CASSRGREKLFF; CDR3 DNA: TGTGCCAGCAGCCGGGGGAGGGAAAAACTGTTTTTT
V gene: TRBV5-1; clone size: few; J gene: TRBJ1-1; D gene: NA; CDR3 protein: CASSLAAGDRLKNTEAFF; CDR3 DNA: TGCGCCAGCAGCTTGGCCGCAGGGGATCGCCTCAAGAACACTGAAGCTTTCTTT
V gene: TRBV4-2; clone size: NA; J gene: TRBJ2-5; D gene: NA; CDR3 protein: CASSGLSETQYF; CDR3 DNA: TGTGCCAGTTCCGGGCTCTCGGAGACCCAGTACTTC
V gene: TRBV4-1; clone size: once; J gene: TRBJ1-2; D gene: TRBD1; CDR3 protein: CASSPWTGQSGGYTF; CDR3 DNA: TGCGCCAGCAGCCCCTGGACAGGGCAATCTGGGGGCTACACCTTC
V gene: TRBV2; clone size: NA; J gene: TRBJ2-7; D gene: TRBD1; CDR3 protein: CASSEAGTGGAQYF; CDR3 DNA: TGTGCCAGCAGTGAAGCAGGGACAGGGGGCGCGCAGTACTTC
V gene: TRBV7-2; clone size: once; J gene: TRBJ2-7; D gene: NA; CDR3 protein: CASSSTGTINYEQYF; CDR3 DNA: TGTGCCAGCAGCTCCACCGGGACCATAAATTACGAGCAGTACTTC
V gene: TRBV18; clone size: once; J gene: TRBJ1-1; D gene: TRBD1; CDR3 protein: CASSPTQGQGGTEAFF; CDR3 DNA: TGTGCCAGCTCACCGACCCAGGGACAGGGAGGCACTGAAGCTTTCTTT
V gene: TRBV2; clone size: NA; J gene: TRBJ2-5; D gene: TRBD2; CDR3 protein: CASRRLAGGRETQYF; CDR3 DNA: TGTGCCAGCCGAAGACTAGCGGGAGGGCGAGAGACCCAGTACTTC
V gene: TRBV29-1; clone size: NA; J gene: TRBJ1-2; D gene: NA; CDR3 protein: CSVRTANYGYTF; CDR3 DNA: TGCAGCGTTCGGACAGCTAACTATGGCTACACCTTC
V gene: TRBV27; clone size: NA; J gene: TRBJ1-1; D gene: TRBD1; CDR3 protein: CASSQHQGGKAFF; CDR3 DNA: TGTGCCAGCAGCCAACACCAGGGGGGGAAAGCTTTCTTT
V gene: TRBV4-3; clone size: NA; J gene: TRBJ2-5; D gene: TRBD2; CDR3 protein: CASSQGAGGGETQYF; CDR3 DNA: TGCGCCAGCAGCCAAGGGGCGGGAGGCGGGGAGACCCAGTACTTC
V gene: TRBV6-4; clone size: NA; J gene: TRBJ2-7; D gene: TRBD1; CDR3 protein: CASSLHRQGAPWEQYF; CDR3 DNA: TGTGCCAGCAGCCTACATAGACAGGGGGCCCCGTGGGAGCAGTACTTC
V gene: TRBV29-1; clone size: NA; J gene: TRBJ1-2; D gene: NA; CDR3 protein: CSVTTTYYGYTF; CDR3 DNA: TGCAGCGTGACCACAACTTATTATGGCTACACCTTC
V gene: TRBV25-1; clone size: NA; J gene: TRBJ2-3; D gene: NA; CDR3 protein: CASSDTDTQYF; CDR3 DNA: TGTGCCAGCAGCGATACAGATACGCAGTATTTT
V gene: TRBV20-1; clone size: NA; J gene: TRBJ1-2; D gene: NA; CDR3 protein: CSASMIYGYTF; CDR3 DNA: TGCAGTGCTAGTATGATCTATGGCTACACCTTC
V gene: TRBV11-3; clone size: few; J gene: TRBJ2-7; D gene: NA; CDR3 protein: CASSLGLAGAHEQYF; CDR3 DNA: TGTGCCAGCAGCTTAGGATTGGCAGGCGCCCACGAGCAGTACTTC
V gene: TRBV11-2; clone size: NA; J gene: TRBJ2-1; D gene: NA; CDR3 protein: CASSSQGGRSYNEQFF; CDR3 DNA: TGTGCCAGCAGCTCGCAGGGGGGCCGCTCCTACAATGAGCAGTTCTTC
V gene: TRBV9; clone size: NA; J gene: TRBJ1-2; D gene: NA; CDR3 protein: CASSPRSGLGGYTF; CDR3 DNA: TGTGCCAGCAGCCCCCGTTCGGGGCTCGGTGGCTACACCTTC
V gene: TRBV7-2; clone size: NA; J gene: TRBJ2-7; D gene: TRBD2; CDR3 protein: CASSLEAGDYEQYF; CDR3 DNA: TGTGCCAGCAGCTTAGAAGCGGGAGACTACGAGCAGTACTTC
V gene: TRBV19; clone size: few; J gene: TRBJ1-2; D gene: NA; CDR3 protein: CASSIDGDGGYTF; CDR3 DNA: TGTGCCAGTAGTATAGATGGTGATGGTGGCTACACCTTC
V gene: TRBV4-3; clone size: NA; J gene: TRBJ2-6; D gene: NA; CDR3 protein: CASSQASGAGANVLTF; CDR3 DNA: TGCGCCAGCAGCCAAGCCTCGGGCGCTGGGGCCAACGTCCTGACTTTC
V gene: TRBV7-9; clone size: NA; J gene: TRBJ1-6; D gene: TRBD1; CDR3 protein: CASSQDRLHNSPLHF; CDR3 DNA: TGTGCCAGCAGCCAGGACAGGCTGCATAATTCACCCCTCCACTTT
V gene: TRBV5-3; clone size: NA; J gene: TRBJ1-5; D gene: NA; CDR3 protein: CARSVLKGGNQPQHF; CDR3 DNA: TGTGCCAGAAGCGTACTCAAGGGGGGCAATCAGCCCCAGCATTTT
V gene: TRBV6-1; clone size: NA; J gene: TRBJ2-1; D gene: NA; CDR3 protein: CASSEEGGGFYNEQFF; CDR3 DNA: TGTGCCAGCAGTGAAGAGGGAGGGGGCTTTTACAATGAGCAGTTCTTC
V gene: TRBV7-2; clone size: few; J gene: TRBJ2-7; D gene: NA; CDR3 protein: CASSLGGGYDYEQYF; CDR3 DNA: TGTGCCAGCAGCTTAGGAGGCGGGTACGACTACGAGCAGTACTTC
V gene: TRBV23-1; clone size: NA; J gene: TRBJ2-1; D gene: NA; CDR3 protein: CASSQSGSSNEQFF; CDR3 DNA: TGCGCCAGCAGTCAATCAGGGTCGAGCAATGAGCAGTTCTTC